Reported below is one T cell receptor beta chain. The entry originates in a study of blood T cell repertoires in COVID-19. Study-wide background: From the United States, Italy and Spain came samples of acute and convalescent COVID-19. The cDNA or gDNA used as material had been derived from T cells, B-cell-depleted T cells, or PBMCs.

In the original workflow: Amplification of reference gene primers provided the estimated nucleated cell counts. Here immunoSEQ multiplex PCR was the method, and the copy in TCRdb shows in-frame clones only, minus some. V, J and clone size were drawn from that table, and D and trimming were deduced from the DNA. Counted here are under 300,000 clones, 80% to 90% occurring once; the ten biggest clones make up 9.5% to 11%. The CDR3 sequence is 13 residues long. Trimming shortened V by 6 bases and J by 1 base, and 9 bases separated the two germline ends. Looked up from germline, CDR1 is MGHDK and CDR2 is SYGVNS.

The V call is TRBV25-1, the J call TRBJ2-5; D possibly corresponds to TRBD1 (6 bases). The sequenced material came from peripheral blood. This TCR came from a woman in her 70s with acute or convalescent COVID-19. CDR3: CASRGHFQETQYF. Here the CDR3 DNA reads TGTGCCAGCAGGGGACACTTCCAAGAGACCCAGTACTTC.